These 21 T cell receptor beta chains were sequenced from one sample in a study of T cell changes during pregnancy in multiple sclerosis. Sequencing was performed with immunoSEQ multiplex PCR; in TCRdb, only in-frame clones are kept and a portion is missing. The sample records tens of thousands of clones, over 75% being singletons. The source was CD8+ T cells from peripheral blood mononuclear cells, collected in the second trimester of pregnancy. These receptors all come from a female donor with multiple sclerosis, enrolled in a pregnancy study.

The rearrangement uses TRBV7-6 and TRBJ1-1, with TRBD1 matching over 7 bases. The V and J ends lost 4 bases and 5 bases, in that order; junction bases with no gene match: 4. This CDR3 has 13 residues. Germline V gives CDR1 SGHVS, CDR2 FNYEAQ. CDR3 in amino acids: CASSSTGYTEAFF. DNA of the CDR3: TGTGCCAGCAGCTCGACAGGGTATACTGAAGCTTTCTTT.

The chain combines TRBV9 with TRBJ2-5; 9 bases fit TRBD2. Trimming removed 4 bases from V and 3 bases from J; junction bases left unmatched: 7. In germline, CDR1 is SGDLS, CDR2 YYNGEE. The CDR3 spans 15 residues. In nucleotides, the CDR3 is TGTGCCAGCAGCTCGCCACCTAGCGGGGAAGAGACCCAGTACTTC. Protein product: CASSSPPSGEETQYF.

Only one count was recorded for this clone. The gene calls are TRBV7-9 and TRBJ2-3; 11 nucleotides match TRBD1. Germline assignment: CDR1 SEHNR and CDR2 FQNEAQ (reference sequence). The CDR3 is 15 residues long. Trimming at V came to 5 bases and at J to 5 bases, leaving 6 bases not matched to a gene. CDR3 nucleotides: TGTGCCAGCAGCCCGCCGGGACAGGGGGGAGATACGCAGTATTTT. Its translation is CASSPPGQGGDTQYF.

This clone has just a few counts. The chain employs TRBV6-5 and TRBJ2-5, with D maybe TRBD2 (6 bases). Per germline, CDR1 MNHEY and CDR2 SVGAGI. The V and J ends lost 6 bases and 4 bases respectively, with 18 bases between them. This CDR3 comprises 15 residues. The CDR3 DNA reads TGTGCCAGCAGCCCTACTAGCTTCCTCCGAGAGACCCAGTACTTC. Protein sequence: CASSPTSFLRETQYF.

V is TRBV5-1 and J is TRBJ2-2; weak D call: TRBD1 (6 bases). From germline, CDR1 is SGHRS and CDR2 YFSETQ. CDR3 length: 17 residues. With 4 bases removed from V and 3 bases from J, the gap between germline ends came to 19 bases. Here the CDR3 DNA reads TGCGCCAGCAGCCGAACCCCGGACAGACAACACACCGGGGAGCTGTTTTTT. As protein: CASSRTPDRQHTGELFF.

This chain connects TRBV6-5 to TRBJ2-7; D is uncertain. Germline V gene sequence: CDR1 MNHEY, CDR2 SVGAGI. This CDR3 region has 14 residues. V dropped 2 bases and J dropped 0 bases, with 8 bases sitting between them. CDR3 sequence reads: CASSYGTSSYEQYF. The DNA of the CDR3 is TGTGCCAGCAGTTACGGCACCTCCTCCTACGAGCAGTACTTC.

The CDR3 nucleotides are TGTGCCAGCAGTTTAGTGGAGATGAACACTGAAGCTTTCTTT. Its translation: CASSLVEMNTEAFF. The V call is TRBV27, the J call TRBJ1-1; D gene unclear. Trimming took off 2 bases at V and 0 bases at J, with 7 bases between the two ends. This CDR3 is 14 amino acids long. Germline V lookup: CDR1 MNHEY, CDR2 SMNVEV (reference sequence).

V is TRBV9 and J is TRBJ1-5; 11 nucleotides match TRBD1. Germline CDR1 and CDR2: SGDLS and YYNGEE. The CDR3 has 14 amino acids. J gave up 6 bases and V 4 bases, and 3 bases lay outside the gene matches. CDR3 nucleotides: TGTGCCAGCAGCTCAGGACAGGGGGCTCAGCCCCAGCATTTT. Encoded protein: CASSSGQGAQPQHF.

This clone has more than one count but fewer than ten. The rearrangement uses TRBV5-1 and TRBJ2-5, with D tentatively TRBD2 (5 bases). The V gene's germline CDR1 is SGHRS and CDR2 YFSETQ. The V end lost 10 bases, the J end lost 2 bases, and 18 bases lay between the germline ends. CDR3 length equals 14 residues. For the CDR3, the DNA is TGCGCCCCCAAGTGGGCGGGTGATCAAGAGACCCAGTACTTC. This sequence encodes CAPKWAGDQETQYF.

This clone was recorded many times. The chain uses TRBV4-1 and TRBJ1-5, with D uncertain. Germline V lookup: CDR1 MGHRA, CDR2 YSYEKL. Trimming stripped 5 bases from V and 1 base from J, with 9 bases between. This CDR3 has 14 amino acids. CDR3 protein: CASSSRSSNQPQHF. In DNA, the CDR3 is TGCGCCAGCAGCTCAAGGAGCAGCAATCAGCCCCAGCATTTT.

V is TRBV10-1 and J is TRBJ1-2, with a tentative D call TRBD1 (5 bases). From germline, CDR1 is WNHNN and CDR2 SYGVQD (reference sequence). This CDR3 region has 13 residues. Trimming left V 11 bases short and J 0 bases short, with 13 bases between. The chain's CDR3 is CAPIQGTNYGYTF. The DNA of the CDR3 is TGCGCCCCCATTCAGGGCACTAACTATGGCTACACCTTC.

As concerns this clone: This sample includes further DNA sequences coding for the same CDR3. The CDR3 loop is CASSPGGTEAFF. The CDR3 DNA reads as TGTGCCAGCAGCCCGGGTGGCACTGAAGCTTTCTTT. J is TRBJ1-1 and V is TRBV5-6; the D is unclear. Germline V gene lookup returns CDR1 SGHDT and CDR2 YYEEEE. The V gene lost 4 bases and the J gene lost 4 bases, with 8 bases spanning the gap. The length of the CDR3 is 12 residues.

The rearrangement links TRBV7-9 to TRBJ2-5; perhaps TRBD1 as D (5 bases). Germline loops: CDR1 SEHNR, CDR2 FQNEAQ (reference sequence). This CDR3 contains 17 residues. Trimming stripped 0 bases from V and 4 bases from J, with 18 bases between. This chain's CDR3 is CASSLALAGLLAETQYF. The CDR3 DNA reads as TGTGCCAGCAGCTTAGCTTTGGCAGGGCTTTTGGCAGAGACCCAGTACTTC.

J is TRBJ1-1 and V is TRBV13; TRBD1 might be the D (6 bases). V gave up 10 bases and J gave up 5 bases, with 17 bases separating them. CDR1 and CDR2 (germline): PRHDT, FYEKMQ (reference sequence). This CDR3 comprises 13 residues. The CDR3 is CATHGGRGTEAFF. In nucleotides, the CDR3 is TGTGCCACCCACGGGGGGCGGGGGACTGAAGCTTTCTTT.

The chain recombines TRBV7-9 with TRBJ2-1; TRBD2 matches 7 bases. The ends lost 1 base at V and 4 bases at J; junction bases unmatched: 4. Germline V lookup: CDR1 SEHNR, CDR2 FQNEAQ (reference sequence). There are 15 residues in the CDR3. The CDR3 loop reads CASSLVSGEYNEQFF. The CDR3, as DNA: TGTGCCAGCAGCTTAGTAAGCGGGGAGTACAATGAGCAGTTCTTC.

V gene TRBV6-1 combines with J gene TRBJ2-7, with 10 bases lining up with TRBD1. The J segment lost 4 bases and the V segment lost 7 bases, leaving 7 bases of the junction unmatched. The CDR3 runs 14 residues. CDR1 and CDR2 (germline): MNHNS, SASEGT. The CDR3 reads CASMVGTGVYEQYF. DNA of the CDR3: TGTGCCAGCATGGTCGGGACAGGGGTATACGAGCAGTACTTC.

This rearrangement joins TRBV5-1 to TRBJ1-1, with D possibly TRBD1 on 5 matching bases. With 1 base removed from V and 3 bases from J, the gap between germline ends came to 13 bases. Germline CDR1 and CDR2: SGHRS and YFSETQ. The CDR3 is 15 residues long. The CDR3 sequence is CASSLYGGMDTEAFF. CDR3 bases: TGCGCCAGCAGCTTGTACGGGGGTATGGACACTGAAGCTTTCTTT.

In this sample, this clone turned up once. For the CDR3, the DNA is TGTGCCAGCAGCTTGGGACAGAGTACAGATACGCAGTATTTT. This encodes CASSLGQSTDTQYF. The genes are TRBV5-6 and TRBJ2-3; a weak D match, TRBD1 (5 bases). This CDR3 has 14 amino acids. The germline CDR1 and CDR2 sequences are SGHDT and YYEEEE. V was pared by 0 bases and J by 3 bases, with 8 bases between.

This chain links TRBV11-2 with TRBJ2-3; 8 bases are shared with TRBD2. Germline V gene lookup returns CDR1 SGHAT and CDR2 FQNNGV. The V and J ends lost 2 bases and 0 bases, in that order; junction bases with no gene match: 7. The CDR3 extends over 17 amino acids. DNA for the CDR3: TGTGCCAGCAGCTTACTCGGTTCGGGAGGGAGCACAGATACGCAGTATTTT. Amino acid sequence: CASSLLGSGGSTDTQYF.

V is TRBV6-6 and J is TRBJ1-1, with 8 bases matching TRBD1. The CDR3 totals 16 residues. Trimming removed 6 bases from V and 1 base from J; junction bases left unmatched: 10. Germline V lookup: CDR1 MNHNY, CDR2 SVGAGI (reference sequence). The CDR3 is CASSRPGGGKNTEAFF. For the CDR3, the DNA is TGTGCCAGCAGCCGACCAGGGGGCGGAAAGAACACTGAAGCTTTCTTT.

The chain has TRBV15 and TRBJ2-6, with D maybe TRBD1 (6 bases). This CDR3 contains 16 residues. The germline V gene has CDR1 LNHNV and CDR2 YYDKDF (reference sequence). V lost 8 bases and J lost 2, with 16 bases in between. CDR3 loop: CATLGAGVTGANVLTF. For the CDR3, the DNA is TGTGCCACCCTGGGGGCAGGGGTTACTGGGGCCAACGTCCTGACTTTC.